This T cell receptor beta chain derives from a study of T cell responses to AZD1222 COVID-19 vaccine. Study observations and caveats: Two AZD1222 administrations were followed by greater Spike-specific TCR breadth and depth.

A remark on this clone: What it binds is unknown.

TCRdb keeps only in-frame clones here, not all; method: immunoSEQ multiplex PCR. Among fewer than 120,000 clones, less than 95% were seen once, and the ten largest hold about 3.1%. The CDR3 is 14 amino acids. Germline loops: CDR1 MNHEY, CDR2 SVGAGI. The trim removed 2 bases at V and 4 bases at J, leaving 3 bases unmatched. The clonotype comes from an adult who received the AZD1222 COVID-19 vaccine. Source: peripheral blood, taken 28 days after the second AZD1222 dose. V and J are TRBV6-5 and TRBJ1-2; 8 bases line up with TRBD1. The CDR3 here is CASSYRDRLYGYTF. CDR3 sequence (DNA): TGTGCCAGCAGTTACCGGGACAGGCTCTATGGCTACACCTTC.